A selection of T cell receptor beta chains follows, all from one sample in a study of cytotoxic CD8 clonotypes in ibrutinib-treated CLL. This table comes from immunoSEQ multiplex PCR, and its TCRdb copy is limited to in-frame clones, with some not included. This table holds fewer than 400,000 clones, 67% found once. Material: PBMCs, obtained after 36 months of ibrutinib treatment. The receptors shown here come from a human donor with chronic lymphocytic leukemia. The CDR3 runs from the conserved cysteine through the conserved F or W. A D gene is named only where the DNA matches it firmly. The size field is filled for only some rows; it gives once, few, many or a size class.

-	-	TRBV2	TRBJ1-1	CATALKGIINTEAFF	TGTGCCACTGCACTGAAGGGGATAATTAACACTGAAGCTTTCTTT
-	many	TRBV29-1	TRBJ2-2	CSDSRRWAGELFF	TGCAGCGATTCGAGGAGGTGGGCCGGGGAGCTGTTTTTT
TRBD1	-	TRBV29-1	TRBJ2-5	CSASQGEAETQYF	TGCAGCGCCTCACAGGGGGAAGCAGAGACCCAGTACTTC
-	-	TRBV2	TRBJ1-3	CASSAGTSGNTIYF	TGTGCCAGCAGTGCCGGGACCTCTGGAAACACCATATATTTT
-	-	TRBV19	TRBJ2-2	CASSIAARSTGELFF	TGTGCCAGTAGTATAGCCGCACGAAGCACCGGGGAGCTGTTTTTT
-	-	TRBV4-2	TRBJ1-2	CASSQALAAKSNYGYTF	TGTGCCAGCAGCCAAGCCTTGGCAGCGAAATCTAACTATGGCTACACCTTC
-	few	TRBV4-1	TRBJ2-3	CASSNTGIKDTQYF	TGCGCCAGCAGCAACACAGGGATCAAAGATACGCAGTATTTT
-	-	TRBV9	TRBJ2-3	CASSVAGGGPTDTQYF	TGTGCCAGCAGCGTAGCAGGTGGGGGGCCCACAGATACGCAGTATTTT
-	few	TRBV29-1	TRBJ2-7	CSGEAGTYEQYF	TGCAGCGGGGAAGCAGGGACCTACGAGCAGTACTTC
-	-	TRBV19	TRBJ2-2	CASAVGSNTGVLFF	TGTGCCAGTGCCGTCGGGTCCAACACCGGGGTGCTGTTTTTT
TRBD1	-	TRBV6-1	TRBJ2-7	CASMTGGAYEQYF	TGTGCCAGCATGACAGGGGGCGCATACGAGCAGTACTTC
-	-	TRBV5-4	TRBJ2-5	CASSSRDSYPRETQYF	TGTGCCAGCAGCTCGAGAGACAGCTACCCTCGGGAGACCCAGTACTTC
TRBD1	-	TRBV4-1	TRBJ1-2	CASSQGKGGQGAYYGYTF	TGCGCCAGCAGCCAAGGGAAAGGTGGACAGGGGGCGTACTATGGCTACACCTTC
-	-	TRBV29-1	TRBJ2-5	CSVEGYQETQYF	TGCAGCGTTGAGGGGTACCAAGAGACCCAGTACTTC
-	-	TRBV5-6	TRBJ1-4	CASSQGSEEKLFF	TGTGCCAGCAGTCAGGGTTCGGAGGAAAAACTGTTTTTT
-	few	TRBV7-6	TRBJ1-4	CASSLTMGLSEKLFF	TGTGCCAGCAGCTTAACCATGGGGCTAAGTGAAAAACTGTTTTTT
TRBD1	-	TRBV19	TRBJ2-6	CASRRDSLSGANVLTF	TGTGCCAGTCGTCGGGACAGCCTCTCTGGGGCCAACGTCCTGACTTTC
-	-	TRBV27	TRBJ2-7	CASSDGTHEQYF	TGTGCCAGCAGTGACGGGACCCACGAGCAGTACTTC
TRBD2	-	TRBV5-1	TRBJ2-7	CASSDWTSGGYEQYF	TGCGCCAGCAGCGATTGGACTAGCGGGGGGTACGAGCAGTACTTC
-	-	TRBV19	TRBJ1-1	CASRTGTLNTEAFF	TGTGCCAGTAGAACCGGGACCTTGAACACTGAAGCTTTCTTT
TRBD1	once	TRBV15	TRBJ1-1	CATSRGGQAEAFF	TGTGCCACCAGCAGAGGGGGACAGGCTGAAGCTTTCTTT
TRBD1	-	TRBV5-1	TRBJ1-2	CASSLRGQLDNYGYTF	TGCGCCAGCAGCTTGAGGGGACAGCTTGATAACTATGGCTACACCTTC
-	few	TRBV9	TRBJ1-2	CASSVVGGYGYTF	TGTGCCAGCAGCGTAGTGGGGGGCTATGGCTACACCTTC
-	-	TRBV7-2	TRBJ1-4	CASSDRRGATNEKLFF	TGTGCCAGCAGCGACCGCCGGGGGGCAACTAATGAAAAACTGTTTTTT
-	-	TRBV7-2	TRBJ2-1	CASSFWPGSSYNEQFF	TGTGCCAGCAGCTTTTGGCCGGGAAGCTCCTACAATGAGCAGTTCTTC
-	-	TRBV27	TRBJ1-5	CASSLRAGVQPQHF	TGTGCCAGCAGTTTAAGGGCAGGCGTTCAGCCCCAGCATTTT